This T cell receptor beta chain was profiled in a study of blood T cell repertoires in COVID-19. Data came from immunoSEQ multiplex PCR; TCRdb stores just in-frame clones and leaves some out. The repertoire has 150,000 to 200,000 clones, just under 90% of them found once; the top ten carry about 12%. Trimming removed 1 base from V and 4 bases from J; junction bases left unmatched: 7. Germline-derived CDR1 and CDR2 are SGDLS and YYNGEE. This CDR3 is built from 15 residues. The V call is TRBV9, the J call TRBJ2-7, with 8 bases that match TRBD1. The sequence was obtained from a woman in her 70s with COVID-19, enrolled during active disease. The sample comprised peripheral blood. The chain's CDR3 is CASSVFGQGPYEQYF. CDR3 DNA: TGTGCCAGCAGCGTATTTGGACAGGGTCCGTACGAGCAGTACTTC.